This entry lists 10 T cell receptor beta chains sequenced from one sample in a study of blood T cell repertoires in COVID-19. Clones were sequenced by immunoSEQ multiplex PCR, and TCRdb holds only the in-frame ones, with some missing. The sample lists 150,000 to 200,000 clones; more than 70% were seen once. The sequenced sample consisted of peripheral blood. These receptor sequences come from a woman in her twenties or thirties with acute or convalescent COVID-19.

Comment on this clone: This sample also contains other DNA sequences that code for the same CDR3. This chain uses TRBV5-1 with TRBJ2-5; 7 nucleotides agree with TRBD2. The V segment lost 5 bases and the J segment 2 bases; nucleotides outside the gene matches: 3. CDR1 SGHRS and CDR2 YFSETQ come from the germline V gene. This CDR3 contains 13 residues. CDR3 in amino acids: CASRAGIQETQYF. The CDR3, as DNA: TGCGCCAGCAGAGCGGGGATACAAGAGACCCAGTACTTC.

CDR3 residues: CASRGSRTQYF. The CDR3 region has the DNA TGTGCCAGCCGTGGGAGTCGGACCCAGTACTTC. This sequence joins TRBV3-1 (or the pseudogene TRBV3-2) and TRBJ2-5; weak D call: TRBD2 (5 bases). Germline CDR1 reads LGHDT; CDR2 reads YNNKEL (reference sequence). Trimming pared 8 bases from V and 7 bases from J, leaving 11 bases between. The CDR3 extends over 11 amino acids.

The J gene is TRBJ2-7, the V gene TRBV7-2; 11 bases align to TRBD2. J lost 12 bases, V lost 5 bases, and 18 bases had no gene match. The V gene's germline CDR1 is SGHTA and CDR2 FQGNSA. The CDR3 spans 16 residues. For the CDR3, the DNA is TGTGCCAGCAGCGATCTCCATTTTGTCCTAGCGGGAGGTCTGTACTTC. It codes for CASSDLHFVLAGGLYF.

The V call is TRBV19, the J call TRBJ1-5; possible D gene TRBD1, 6 bases. The V gene's germline CDR1 is LNHDA and CDR2 SQIVND (reference sequence). Trimming stripped 9 bases from V and 4 bases from J, with 10 bases between. There are 12 residues in the CDR3. The CDR3 DNA is TGTGCCAGGGGACACGGAAATCAGCCCCAGCATTTT. This gives the protein CARGHGNQPQHF.

This rearrangement joins TRBV6-2 or TRBV6-3 to TRBJ1-5; D ambiguous. The V end was cut by 0 bases, the J end by 2 bases, with 8 bases between. CDR1 is MNHEY and CDR2 is SVGEGT in the germline V gene. The CDR3 totals 15 residues. The CDR3 region is CASSYSGSGNQPQHF. Written as DNA, the CDR3 is TGTGCCAGCAGTTACTCGGGCAGTGGCAATCAGCCCCAGCATTTT.

The chain employs TRBV18 and TRBJ2-7, with TRBD1 matching 7 bases. With V trimmed by 2 bases and J by 3 bases, 7 bases remained unmatched. CDR3 length: 15 residues. Germline V gene data show CDR1 as KGHSH and CDR2 as LQKENI. The CDR3 region is CASSPEGNRGYEQYF. The CDR3 DNA is TGTGCCAGCTCACCAGAGGGTAACAGGGGCTACGAGCAGTACTTC. Supplemented by reference TRBV18 and TRBJ2-7, the full variable domain reads NAGVMQNPRHLVRRRGQEARLRCSPMKGHSHVYWYRQLPEEGLKFMVYLQKENIIDESGMPKERFSAEFPKEGPSILRIQQVVRGDSAAYFCASSPEGNRGYEQYFGPGTRLTVT.

This rearrangement joins TRBV5-1 to TRBJ1-2; D ambiguous. This CDR3 spans 16 amino acids. The V gene's germline CDR1 is SGHRS and CDR2 YFSETQ. Trimming left V 0 bases short and J 0 bases short, with 12 bases between. The CDR3 DNA follows: TGCGCCAGCAGCTTGGGGTCGGAGGGTTCTAACTATGGCTACACCTTC. Translating it yields CASSLGSEGSNYGYTF.

The rearrangement joins TRBV5-1 to TRBJ2-3, with D possibly TRBD2 on 7 matching bases. The CDR3 is 16 residues long. With 3 bases removed from V and 7 bases from J, the gap between germline ends came to 21 bases. CDR1 SGHRS and CDR2 YFSETQ come from the germline V gene. CDR3 nucleotide sequence: TGCGCCAGCAGCTGGGGGGCGGGCGGGAGCTCATATACGCAGTATTTT. Its protein product is CASSWGAGGSSYTQYF.

The chain carries TRBV5-1 and TRBJ2-3; 8 bases are shared with TRBD1. V trimming: 4 bases; J trimming: 6 bases; junction bases outside the gene matches: 7. The CDR3 is made up of 14 amino acids. Per the germline V gene, CDR1 is SGHRS and CDR2 is YFSETQ. The CDR3 DNA sequence: TGCGCCAGCAGCCCAGGACAGGGCCCCGATACGCAGTATTTT. This encodes CASSPGQGPDTQYF.

The V and J genes are TRBV9 and TRBJ1-2; no clear D. With 0 bases removed from V and 7 bases from J, the gap between germline ends came to 13 bases. The V gene's germline CDR1 is SGDLS and CDR2 YYNGEE. CDR3 size: 14 residues. As DNA, the CDR3 is TGTGCCAGCAGCGTAGGGGGATCTGAGGGTGGCTACACCTTC. It codes for CASSVGGSEGGYTF.